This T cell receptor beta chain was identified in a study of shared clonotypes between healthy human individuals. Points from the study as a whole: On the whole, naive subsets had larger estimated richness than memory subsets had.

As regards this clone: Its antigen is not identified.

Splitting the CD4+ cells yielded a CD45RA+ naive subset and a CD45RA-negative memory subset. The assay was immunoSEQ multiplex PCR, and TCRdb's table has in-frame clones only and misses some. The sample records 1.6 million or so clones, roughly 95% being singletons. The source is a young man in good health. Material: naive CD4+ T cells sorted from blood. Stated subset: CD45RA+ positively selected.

CDR3 region: CASSFQGAGTEAFF. The CDR3, as DNA: TGTGCCAGCAGCTTTCAGGGGGCGGGCACTGAAGCTTTCTTT. The chain has TRBV5-4 and TRBJ1-1, with 8 positions matching TRBD1. The CDR3 sequence is 14 residues long. Germline assignment: CDR1 SGHNT and CDR2 YYREEE (reference sequence). The junction had 4 bases not matched to a gene; V was cut back by 2 bases and J by 4 bases. Drawing the rest from reference TRBV5-4 and TRBJ1-1, the complete variable domain is ETGVTQSPTHLIKTRGQQVTLRCSSQSGHNTVSWYQQALGQGPQFIFQYYREEENGRGNFPPRFSGLQFPNYSSELNVNALELDDSALYLCASSFQGAGTEAFFGQGTRLTVV.